In its sample, the clone carrying this T cell receptor beta chain was seen a few times. Molecular barcoding with unique molecular identifiers was used for the TCRbeta library. TCRdb re-called the PCR reads with MiXCR, one entry per CDR3 protein. The repertoire holds about 640,000 distinct CDR3 sequences, 15% to 20% seen once, with about 1.1% in the top ten. This CDR3 is 17 amino acids long. Germline V gene sequence: CDR1 SGHTA, CDR2 FQGNSA. V shed 5 bases and J 6 bases; nucleotides not matched to a gene: 15. This sample was included in a study of T-cell reconstitution after alpha-beta-depleted transplantation in children.

Sequencing was performed on PBMCs from the stem cell graft donor, taken from the stem cell graft. The V gene is TRBV7-2, the J gene TRBJ2-3; the match to TRBD2 covers 9 bases. The TCR comes from a human donor who donated a stem cell graft to a child with acute myeloid leukemia. The CDR3 DNA reads TGTGCCAGCAGCCGAGGGGCTAGGGCTAGCGGGGCCGATACGCAGTATTTT. This translates into CASSRGARASGADTQYF.